Listed here are 7 T cell receptor beta chains from one sample, sequenced in a study of blood T cell repertoires in COVID-19. TCRdb keeps only in-frame clones here, not all; method: immunoSEQ multiplex PCR. The sample has 500,000 to 600,000 clones; roughly nine tenths are singletons. What was sequenced was peripheral blood. These receptors were taken from a woman aged 45-59 years with COVID-19, enrolled during active disease.

V is TRBV24-1 and J is TRBJ2-1; 12 bases fit TRBD2. Germline CDR1 is KGHDR and CDR2 is SFDVKD. CDR3 size: 20 residues. V lost 5 bases and J lost 0; bases outside the gene matches: 13. The CDR3 reads CATSVMGLAGGPLSYNEQFF. Here the CDR3 DNA reads TGTGCCACCAGTGTCATGGGGCTAGCGGGGGGGCCTCTCTCCTACAATGAGCAGTTCTTC.

The rearrangement uses TRBV9 and TRBJ2-3; 15 positions agree with TRBD2. This CDR3 region has 16 residues. The ends lost 4 bases at V and 6 bases at J; junction bases unmatched: 6. Looked up from germline, CDR1 is SGDLS and CDR2 is YYNGEE. CDR3 amino acids: CASSPRGTSGGDTQYF. DNA for the CDR3: TGTGCCAGCAGCCCGCGAGGGACTAGCGGGGGGGATACGCAGTATTTT. Combining the CDR3 with reference TRBV9 and TRBJ2-3 gives the whole variable domain DSGVTQTPKHLITATGQRVTLRCSPRSGDLSVYWYQQSLDQGLQFLIQYYNGEERAKGNILERFSAQQFPDLHSELNLSSLELGDSALYFCASSPRGTSGGDTQYFGPGTRLTVL.

This chain connects TRBV6-5 to TRBJ1-2, with TRBD1 matching 11 bases. The CDR3 is 13 residues long. V was pared by 5 bases and J by 8 bases, with 4 bases of the junction left unmatched. Germline lookup yields CDR1 MNHEY and CDR2 SVGAGI. The CDR3 DNA reads TGTGCCAGCAGTCCTCGGACAGGGGGCGGCTACACCTTC. This translates into CASSPRTGGGYTF.

Only a few counts were recorded for this clone. The chain couples TRBV3-1 (or the pseudogene TRBV3-2) to TRBJ1-1; 9 bases map to TRBD1. CDR1 LGHDT and CDR2 YNNKEL come from the germline V gene (reference sequence). V was pared by 4 bases and J by 1 base, with 4 bases of the junction left unmatched. The CDR3 has 15 amino acids. The CDR3 region has the DNA TGTGCCAGCAGCCTTAGGGGACAGGGGAACACTGAAGCTTTCTTT. This codes for CASSLRGQGNTEAFF.

The rearrangement uses TRBV9 and TRBJ1-1; TRBD1 matches at 8 bases. In germline, CDR1 is SGDLS, CDR2 YYNGEE. The CDR3 extends over 17 amino acids. V trimming: 3 bases; J trimming: 3 bases; junction bases outside the gene matches: 13. CDR3 amino acids: CASSAPTGVMWDTEAFF. As DNA, the CDR3 is TGTGCCAGCAGCGCACCGACAGGGGTCATGTGGGACACTGAAGCTTTCTTT.

The rearrangement joins TRBV10-1 to TRBJ2-7; TRBD1 is a possible D gene (6 bases). The germline V gene has CDR1 WNHNN and CDR2 SYGVQD (reference sequence). V was shortened by 2 bases and J by 7 bases, with 9 bases between the two germline ends. The CDR3 consists of 12 residues. The DNA for the CDR3 is TGCGCCAGCAGTGAGACAGGGAGAGAGCAGTACTTC. Translating gives CASSETGREQYF.

The rearrangement joins TRBV7-2 to TRBJ2-7, with D possibly matching TRBD1 (5 bases). Trimming took off 2 bases at V and 6 bases at J, with 14 bases between the two ends. The CDR3 is 14 amino acids. Germline V lookup: CDR1 SGHTA, CDR2 FQGNSA. The CDR3 coding sequence is TGTGCCAGCAGCTTAATGGCAGGGCCAGGCGAGCAGTACTTC. It yields the protein CASSLMAGPGEQYF. Full variable domain (remainder filled in from reference TRBV7-2 and TRBJ2-7): GAGVSQSPSNKVTEKGKDVELRCDPISGHTALYWYRQSLGQGLEFLIYFQGNSAPDKSGLPSDRFSAERTGGSVSTLTIQRTQQEDSAVYLCASSLMAGPGEQYFGPGTRLTVT.